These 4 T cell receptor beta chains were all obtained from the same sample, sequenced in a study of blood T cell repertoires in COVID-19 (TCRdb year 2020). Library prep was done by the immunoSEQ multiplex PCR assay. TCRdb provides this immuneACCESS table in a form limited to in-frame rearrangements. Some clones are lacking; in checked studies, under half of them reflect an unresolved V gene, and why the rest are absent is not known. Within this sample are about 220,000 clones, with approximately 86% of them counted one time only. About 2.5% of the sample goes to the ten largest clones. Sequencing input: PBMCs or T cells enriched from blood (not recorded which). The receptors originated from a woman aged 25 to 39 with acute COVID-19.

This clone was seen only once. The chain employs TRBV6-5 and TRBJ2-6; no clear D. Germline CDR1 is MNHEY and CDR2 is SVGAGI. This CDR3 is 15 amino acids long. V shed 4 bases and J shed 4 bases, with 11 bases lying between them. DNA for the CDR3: TGTGCCAGCAGTTTCTCCCCCTCCGGGGCCAACGTCCTGACTTTC. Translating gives CASSFSPSGANVLTF.

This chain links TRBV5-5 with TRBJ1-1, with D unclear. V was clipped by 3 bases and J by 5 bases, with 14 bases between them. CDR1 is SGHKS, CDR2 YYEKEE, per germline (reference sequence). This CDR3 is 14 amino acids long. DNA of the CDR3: TGTGCCAGCAGCTGGGGAGGGCCTGGGACTGAAGCTTTCTTT. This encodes CASSWGGPGTEAFF.

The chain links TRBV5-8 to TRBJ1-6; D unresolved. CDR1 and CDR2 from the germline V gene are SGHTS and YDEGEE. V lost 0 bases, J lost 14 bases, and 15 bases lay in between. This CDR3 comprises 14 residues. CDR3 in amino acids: CASSLGRSLFTLHF. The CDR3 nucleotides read TGTGCCAGCAGCTTGGGGAGGAGCCTATTCACCCTCCACTTT.

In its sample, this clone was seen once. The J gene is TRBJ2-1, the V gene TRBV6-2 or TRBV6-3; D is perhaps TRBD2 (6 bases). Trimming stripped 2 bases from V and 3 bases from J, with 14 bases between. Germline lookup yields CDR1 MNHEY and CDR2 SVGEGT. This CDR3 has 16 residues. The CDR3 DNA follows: TGTGCCAGCAGTTACCACCAGGGCGGGGACTACAATGAGCAGTTCTTC. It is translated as CASSYHQGGDYNEQFF.